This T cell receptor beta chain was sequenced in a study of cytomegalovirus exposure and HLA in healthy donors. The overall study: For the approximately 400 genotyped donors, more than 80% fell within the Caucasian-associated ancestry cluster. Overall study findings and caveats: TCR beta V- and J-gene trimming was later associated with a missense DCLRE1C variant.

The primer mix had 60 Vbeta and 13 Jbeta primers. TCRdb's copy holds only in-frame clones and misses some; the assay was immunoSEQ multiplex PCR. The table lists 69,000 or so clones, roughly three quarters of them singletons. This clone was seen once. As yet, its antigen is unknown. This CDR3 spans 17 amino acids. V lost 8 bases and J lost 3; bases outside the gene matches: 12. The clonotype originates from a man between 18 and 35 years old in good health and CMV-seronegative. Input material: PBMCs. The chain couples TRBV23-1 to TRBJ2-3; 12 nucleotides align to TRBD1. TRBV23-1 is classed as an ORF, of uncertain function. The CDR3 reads CASGNLGTGGFTDTQYF. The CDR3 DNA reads TGCGCCAGCGGCAATCTCGGGACAGGGGGCTTTACAGATACGCAGTATTTT.